The clone carrying this T cell receptor beta chain was picked up one time. Original handling: Researchers report that nucleated cell counts were estimated from reference gene primer amplification. Using immunoSEQ multiplex PCR, the repertoire was profiled, and TCRdb retains in-frame clones only, with some absent. V and J calls and clone size are as listed in that table; D and trimming were resolved from the DNA. The sample lists roughly 100,000 clones, about nine tenths occurring once. These data originate in a study of blood T cell repertoires in COVID-19. Study as a whole: Spain, Italy and the United States supplied samples that represented acute and convalescent COVID-19. T cells, B-cell-depleted T cells, or PBMCs provided the cDNA or gDNA that served as material.

This CDR3 comprises 13 residues. CDR1 and CDR2 from the germline V gene are GTSNPN and SVGIG (reference sequence). V was clipped by 3 bases and J by 6 bases, with 12 bases between them. The material sequenced was peripheral blood. The clonotype was recovered from a man younger than 35 with acute or convalescent COVID-19. V usage is TRBV30 and J usage is TRBJ1-5; D gene uncertain. CDR3 in DNA: TGTGCCTGGAGCCCCCATGGCAGTCAGCCCCAGCATTTT. It is translated as CAWSPHGSQPQHF.